Below are 28 T cell receptor beta chains sequenced from a single sample in a study of read filtering for tumor transcriptome and immune sequencing. Molecular barcoded adaptors covering alpha/delta and beta/gamma chains were used on approximately 400 ng RNA. Using its own MiXCR run on the reads, TCRdb lists one record per CDR3 protein. The table records tens of thousands of distinct CDR3 sequences, roughly 19% of them present only once. Input material: a population of CD138-negative cells sorted from bone marrow. The receptors were sampled from a donor over 35 with multiple myeloma.

This clonotype has ten or more counts. V usage is TRBV6-1 and J usage is TRBJ1-5; D gene uncertain. The germline V gene has CDR1 MNHNS and CDR2 SASEGT. The CDR3 covers 15 residues. V was pared by 7 bases and J by 0 bases, with 13 bases between. The CDR3 nucleotides read TGTGCCAGCACCGTGATAGGGATTAGCAATCAGCCCCAGCATTTT. Protein: CASTVIGISNQPQHF.

In the case of this clonotype: A junction boundary mismatches the germline segment, possibly from a read error. The CDR3 region has the DNA TGTGCCGGCAGCTTAGCGGGAGATACCGGGGAGCTGTTTTTT. The encoded protein is CAGSLAGDTGELFF. The chain recombines TRBV7-3 with TRBJ2-2; 9 positions agree with TRBD2. Germline V gene sequence: CDR1 SGHTA, CDR2 FQGTGA. The CDR3 covers 14 residues. The entire variable domain, with the rest obtained from reference TRBV7-3 and TRBJ2-2, is as follows: GAGVSQTPSNKVTEKGKYVELRCDPISGHTALYWYRQSLGQGPEFLIYFQGTGAADDSGLPNDRFFAVRPEGSVSTLKIQRTERGDSAVYLCAGSLAGDTGELFFGEGSRLTVL.

This clonotype has ten or more counts. The chain has TRBV7-8 and TRBJ2-1; D gene uncertain. Trimming stripped 5 bases from V and 0 bases from J, with 14 bases between. CDR1 is SGHVS, CDR2 FQNEAQ, per germline. This CDR3 is 16 amino acids long. The CDR3, as DNA: TGTGCCAGCAGCCTACGGACCGAAAGCTCCTACAATGAGCAGTTCTTC. Its translation is CASSLRTESSYNEQFF.

In its sample, this clonotype was seen many times. The chain couples TRBV5-1 to TRBJ1-1, with D maybe TRBD1 (6 bases). Trimming pared 0 bases from V and 1 base from J, leaving 10 bases between. Per germline, CDR1 SGHRS and CDR2 YFSETQ. This CDR3 has 15 amino acids. The CDR3 nucleotides read TGCGCCAGCAGCTTGGCTGGGACATCGAACACTGAAGCTTTCTTT. Translated: CASSLAGTSNTEAFF.

With regard to this clonotype: A read error is the likely source, as a far larger clone sits one nucleotide away. The chain is built from TRBV12-3 or TRBV12-4 and TRBJ1-4; maybe TRBD1 (5 bases). This CDR3 comprises 14 residues. V shed 6 bases and J shed 3 bases, with 11 bases lying between them. The CDR3 reads CASSQTVANEKLFF. The CDR3 nucleotides read TGTGCCAGCAGCCAGACAGTGGCTAATGAAAAACTGTTTTTT.

For this clonotype: Since a much larger clone is just one base distant, this may be a read error. J is TRBJ1-1 and V is TRBV13, with D perhaps matching TRBD1 (6 bases). The CDR3 runs 18 residues. The V gene's germline CDR1 is PRHDT and CDR2 FYEKMQ (reference sequence). The V gene lost 5 bases and the J gene lost 1 base, with 23 bases spanning the gap. Written as DNA, the CDR3 is TGTGCCAGCAGCCCCAGTAAGGACAGAGGTTCCGGGAACACTGAAGCTTTCTTT. It yields the protein CASSPSKDRGSGNTEAFF.

Points on this clonotype: A read error may account for a junction end that differs from germline. J is TRBJ2-5 and V is TRBV5-1; 9 bases are shared with TRBD1. In germline, CDR1 is SGHRS, CDR2 YFSETQ. The CDR3 sequence is 15 residues long. The CDR3 here is CASSRGQGHGETQHF. The CDR3 bases are TGCGCCAGCAGCCGGGGACAGGGCCATGGGGAGACCCAGCACTTC.

A remark on this clonotype: One end of the junction does not line up with germline, which may come from a read error. The rearrangement joins TRBV7-9 to TRBJ2-3, with 7 bases aligning to TRBD2. From germline, CDR1 is SEHNR and CDR2 FQNEAQ (reference sequence). The CDR3 has 16 amino acids. For the CDR3, the DNA is TGCGCCAGCAGCCAAGATCGGAAGGCGGGAGCAGATACGCAGTATTTT. Translation gives CASSQDRKAGADTQYF.

In the case of this clonotype: A much larger clone differs by one base, so this may be a read error. The J gene is TRBJ2-3, the V gene TRBV29-1, with D possibly being TRBD2 (6 bases). CDR1 and CDR2 (germline): SQVTM, ANQGSEA. The CDR3 has 15 residues. The CDR3 nucleotides are TGCAGCGTTGTAATGGGGGGTCCAAGCACAGGTACGCAGTATTTT. It codes for CSVVMGGPSTGTQYF.

This clonotype has at least ten counts. The chain carries TRBV7-8 and TRBJ2-3; no definite D call. Trimming removed 1 base at V and 3 bases at J, with 11 bases between. There are 15 residues in the CDR3. CDR1 is SGHVS, CDR2 FQNEAQ, per germline. CDR3 sequence reads: CASSLGPANTDTQYF. CDR3 nucleotide sequence: TGTGCCAGCAGCTTAGGTCCAGCGAATACAGATACGCAGTATTTT.

A single count supports this clonotype. A much larger clonotype is one base distant, so this may be a read error. This chain connects TRBV5-1 to TRBJ2-2; D is possibly TRBD2 (6 bases). The CDR3 covers 15 residues. V dropped 6 bases and J dropped 7 bases, with 19 bases sitting between them. Germline V gene data show CDR1 as SGHRS and CDR2 as YFSETQ. CDR3 loop: CASTYSDREHGELFF. DNA of the CDR3: TGCGCCAGCACCTACTCTGACCGGGAGCACGGGGAGCTGTTTTTT.

There are many counts of this clonotype. The J gene is TRBJ1-1, the V gene TRBV29-1; possible D gene TRBD1, 5 bases. V lost 7 bases to trimming and J lost 2 bases, with 23 bases between them. This CDR3 region has 16 residues. Per the germline V gene, CDR1 is SQVTM and CDR2 is ANQGSEA. The CDR3, as DNA: TGCAGCGCCGACCCCGGGACCCTCCGGCGAAACACTGAAGCTTTCTTT. It yields the protein CSADPGTLRRNTEAFF. Combining the CDR3 with reference TRBV29-1 and TRBJ1-1 gives the whole variable domain SAVISQKPSRDICQRGTSLTIQCQVDSQVTMMFWYRQQPGQSLTLIATANQGSEATYESGFVIDKFPISRPNLTFSTLTVSNMSPEDSSIYLCSADPGTLRRNTEAFFGQGTRLTVV.

In its sample, this clonotype was seen a few times. The J gene is TRBJ1-2, the V gene TRBV2; weak D call: TRBD1 (5 bases). The V gene's germline CDR1 is SNHLY and CDR2 FYNNEI. Trimming removed 6 bases from V and 3 bases from J, with 8 bases in between. The CDR3 spans 12 residues. The CDR3 protein is CASRQADYGYTF. DNA of the CDR3: TGTGCCAGCAGACAGGCGGACTATGGCTACACCTTC.

The sample holds many counts of this clonotype. This chain joins TRBV29-1 and TRBJ2-3; D is undetermined. V gave up 4 bases and J gave up 4 bases, with 15 bases separating them. Germline CDR1 SQVTM, CDR2 ANQGSEA. The CDR3 is made up of 14 amino acids. The CDR3: CSVGERRGSDTQYF. The CDR3 DNA reads as TGCAGCGTTGGAGAGAGGCGCGGTTCAGATACGCAGTATTTT.

The CDR3 bases are TGTGCCAGCAGTGAAGCTTCGACGATGAACACTGAAGCTTTCTTT. It is translated as CASSEASTMNTEAFF. The chain combines TRBV6-1 with TRBJ1-1; no reliable D call. Germline V CDR1 and CDR2: MNHNS, SASEGT. CDR3 length equals 15 residues. V was trimmed by 0 bases and J by 0 bases, leaving 8 bases between them.

This clonotype was recorded at least ten times. V and J are TRBV29-1 and TRBJ1-1; possible D gene TRBD1, 6 bases. Per germline, CDR1 SQVTM and CDR2 ANQGSEA. V dropped 5 bases and J dropped 9 bases, with 10 bases sitting between them. There are 10 residues in the CDR3. CDR3 sequence reads: CSVIRGKAFF. CDR3 sequence (DNA): TGCAGCGTTATAAGGGGGAAAGCTTTCTTT.

J is TRBJ1-4 and V is TRBV5-1, with D perhaps matching TRBD1 (6 bases). CDR1 SGHRS and CDR2 YFSETQ come from the germline V gene. The CDR3 contains 17 residues. Trimming stripped 3 bases from V and 1 base from J, with 16 bases between. The CDR3 DNA sequence: TGCGCCAGCAGCTGGGGGGCCACTGCCTTAACTAATGAAAAACTGTTTTTT. It codes for CASSWGATALTNEKLFF.

This clonotype was recorded many times. V and J are TRBV29-1 and TRBJ2-5, with 10 positions matching TRBD2. V lost 6 bases to trimming and J lost 4 bases; unmatched junction nucleotides: 11. The V gene's germline CDR1 is SQVTM and CDR2 ANQGSEA. The CDR3 covers 15 residues. CDR3 residues: CSVWPVVAGGETQYF. The CDR3 DNA follows: TGCAGCGTCTGGCCAGTAGTAGCGGGAGGAGAGACCCAGTACTTC.

The V gene is TRBV20-1, the J gene TRBJ1-1; D gene unclear. The germline V and J ends were trimmed by 5 bases and 1 base, with 11 bases remaining between them. The CDR3 is 13 residues long. CDR1 and CDR2 from the germline V gene are DFQATT and SNEGSKA (reference sequence). In nucleotides, the CDR3 is TGCAGTGCTGCTAAGGTGAGGAACACTGAAGCTTTCTTT. Encoded protein: CSAAKVRNTEAFF.

This clonotype was observed a few times. The chain couples TRBV16 to TRBJ1-5; 9 bases line up with TRBD1. Per germline, CDR1 KGHSY and CDR2 FQNENV. V was clipped by 2 bases and J by 7 bases; unmatched bases: 9. CDR3 length: 16 residues. The CDR3 sequence: CASSQNPGQGGQPQHF. In nucleotides, the CDR3 is TGTGCCAGCAGCCAAAACCCGGGACAGGGTGGACAGCCCCAGCATTTT.

This clonotype was seen ten or more times. The chain joins TRBV5-1 to TRBJ1-1, with D possibly matching TRBD1 (6 bases). This CDR3 is built from 15 residues. In germline, CDR1 is SGHRS, CDR2 YFSETQ. V lost 4 bases to trimming and J lost 4 bases, with 17 bases between them. This CDR3 is CASSGGGGPFTEAFF. CDR3 nucleotides: TGCGCCAGCAGCGGGGGAGGGGGTCCGTTCACTGAAGCTTTCTTT.

The J gene is TRBJ2-1, the V gene TRBV20-1; D could derive from TRBD1 or TRBD2 (5 bases each). In germline, CDR1 is DFQATT, CDR2 SNEGSKA (reference sequence). The CDR3 consists of 14 residues. CDR3 sequence reads: CKARAGATYNEQFF. The CDR3 coding sequence is TGCAAAGCTAGAGCCGGGGCTACCTACAATGAGCAGTTCTTC.

This clonotype rates as medium-sized (0.01 to 0.1%). The genes are TRBV12-3 or TRBV12-4 and TRBJ2-1, with D perhaps TRBD1 (5 bases). V was trimmed by 1 base and J by 0 bases, leaving 7 bases between them. The CDR3 is 15 residues long. CDR3 region: CASSLGGGSYNEQFF. Written as DNA, the CDR3 is TGTGCCAGCAGTTTAGGGGGCGGCTCCTACAATGAGCAGTTCTTC.

This clonotype has ten or more counts. The chain links TRBV6-5 to TRBJ1-5; D unclear. Trimming left V 0 bases short and J 3 bases short, with 6 bases between. Germline CDR1 and CDR2: MNHEY and SVGAGI. The CDR3 runs 14 residues. CDR3 nucleotide sequence: TGTGCCAGCAGTTACTCCAGGTCCAATCAGCCCCAGCATTTT. Translating it yields CASSYSRSNQPQHF.

This clonotype was picked up a small number of times. This may be a read error: a much more frequent sequence differs by one nucleotide. CDR3 region: CASSMAWAAEFTDTQYF. CDR3 nucleotide sequence: TGTGCCAGCAGCATGGCCTGGGCTGCTGAATTCACAGATACGCAGTATTTT. The chain couples TRBV7-9 to TRBJ2-3; D unresolved. Germline loops: CDR1 SEHNR, CDR2 FQNEAQ (reference sequence). CDR3 length: 17 amino acids. The V end lost 5 bases, the J end lost 2 bases, and 20 bases lay between the germline ends.

Notes on this clonotype: A much larger clonotype is one base distant, so this may be a read error. The chain joins TRBV5-1 to TRBJ2-7, with 10 bases fitting TRBD1. Germline-derived CDR1 and CDR2 are SGHRS and YFSETQ. The CDR3 loop spans 14 amino acids. CDR3 nucleotides: TGCGCCAGCAGCGGGACAGGGGTGGCCTACGAGCAGAACTTC. Translating gives CASSGTGVAYEQNF.

This clonotype has at least ten counts. J is TRBJ2-3 and V is TRBV5-1, with D uncertain. V lost 3 bases to trimming and J lost 7 bases, with 15 bases between them. Germline loops: CDR1 SGHRS, CDR2 YFSETQ. This CDR3 is built from 14 residues. CDR3 sequence: CASSSVMSGHTQYF. The CDR3 DNA sequence: TGCGCCAGCAGCTCTGTGATGAGTGGCCATACGCAGTATTTT.

This clonotype was seen repeatedly, ten times or more. This chain links TRBV29-1 with TRBJ1-5; D not certain. V was cut by 3 bases and J by 2 bases, with 8 bases left in between. From germline, CDR1 is SQVTM and CDR2 ANQGSEA. The CDR3 is 13 residues long. For the CDR3, the DNA is TGCAGCGTTGATCTCGGGGGCAATCAGCCCCAGCATTTT. Amino acids: CSVDLGGNQPQHF.